Shown below are 29 T cell receptor beta chains from a single sample sequenced in a study of cytomegalovirus exposure and HLA in healthy donors. Use of 60 Vbeta and 13 Jbeta primers characterized the PCR. Profiled with immunoSEQ multiplex PCR; TCRdb holds only in-frame clones, not every one. In the table there are 200,000 to 250,000 clones, about 86% of which are singletons. Specimen: PBMCs. These receptor sequences come from a woman between 55 and 75 years old in good health and CMV-seropositive.

This clone turned up a few times. The rearrangement links TRBV7-9 to TRBJ1-1; 8 bases map to TRBD1. V dropped 11 bases and J dropped 1; count of bases not matched to a gene: 6. The CDR3 spans 13 residues. CDR1 is SEHNR, CDR2 FQNEAQ, per germline (reference sequence). CDR3 DNA sequence: TGTGCCGGGAAGGGACAGGCGAACACTGAAGCTTTCTTT. It codes for CAGKGQANTEAFF. Filled out from reference TRBV7-9 and TRBJ1-1, the complete variable domain reads DTGVSQNPRHKITKRGQNVTFRCDPISEHNRLYWYRQTLGQGPEFLTYFQNEAQLEKSRLLSDRFSAERPKGSFSTLEIQRTEQGDSAMYLCAGKGQANTEAFFGQGTRLTVV.

The rearrangement joins TRBV18 to TRBJ1-1; possible D gene TRBD1, 5 bases. V was pared by 6 bases and J by 3 bases, with 11 bases between. In germline, CDR1 is KGHSH, CDR2 LQKENI. The CDR3 runs to 13 residues. This CDR3 is CASSSRGDTEAFF. CDR3 nucleotides: TGTGCCAGCTCCTCTCGGGGGGACACTGAAGCTTTCTTT. Variable domain in full (rest from reference TRBV18 and TRBJ1-1): NAGVMQNPRHLVRRRGQEARLRCSPMKGHSHVYWYRQLPEEGLKFMVYLQKENIIDESGMPKERFSAEFPKEGPSILRIQQVVRGDSAAYFCASSSRGDTEAFFGQGTRLTVV.

CDR3 residues: CASSPQGRGGNTIYF. The CDR3 bases are TGTGCCAGCTCACCGCAAGGCAGGGGAGGAAACACCATATATTTT. This rearrangement joins TRBV18 to TRBJ1-3; weak D call: TRBD1 (6 bases). The V and J ends lost 3 bases and 4 bases respectively, with 13 bases between them. The CDR3 covers 15 residues. Germline assignment: CDR1 KGHSH and CDR2 LQKENI.

The rearrangement links TRBV7-3 to TRBJ2-1; D may be TRBD2 (6 bases). The CDR3 runs 16 residues. Per the germline V gene, CDR1 is SGHTA and CDR2 is FQGTGA. Trimming took off 5 bases at V and 2 bases at J, with 16 bases between the two ends. Here the CDR3 reads CASSESGTLPYNEQFF. CDR3 DNA sequence: TGTGCCAGCAGCGAGTCCGGGACTCTTCCCTACAATGAGCAGTTCTTC. Supplemented by reference TRBV7-3 and TRBJ2-1, the full variable domain reads GAGVSQTPSNKVTEKGKYVELRCDPISGHTALYWYRQSLGQGPEFLIYFQGTGAADDSGLPNDRFFAVRPEGSVSTLKIQRTERGDSAVYLCASSESGTLPYNEQFFGPGTRLTVL.

This clone showed up just once. CDR3 sequence: CASSVGVGVSTDTQYF. DNA of the CDR3: TGTGCCAGCAGCGTAGGGGTTGGAGTCAGCACAGATACGCAGTATTTT. This chain joins TRBV9 and TRBJ2-3; D gene unclear. The germline CDR1 and CDR2 sequences are SGDLS and YYNGEE. CDR3 size: 16 residues. Trimming took 0 bases from V and 0 from J, leaving 11 bases between them.

V usage is TRBV5-1 and J usage is TRBJ1-5; 7 nucleotides agree with TRBD1. The germline V gene encodes CDR1 SGHRS and CDR2 YFSETQ. CDR3 length: 18 amino acids. The V gene end was trimmed by 0 bases and the J gene end by 4 bases; junction bases not matched to a gene: 13. The CDR3 loop reads CASSLVVRGPSGNQPQHF. The CDR3 DNA follows: TGCGCCAGCAGCTTGGTGGTGAGGGGGCCGAGTGGAAATCAGCCCCAGCATTTT.

The V and J genes are TRBV27 and TRBJ2-7, with a tentative D call TRBD1 (5 bases). The CDR3 contains 9 residues. Per germline, CDR1 MNHEY and CDR2 SMNVEV (reference sequence). Trimming cost V 10 bases and J 13 bases, with 14 bases left between them. CDR3 nucleotides: TGTGCCAACCTGACAGCTACTTACTTC. It yields the protein CANLTATYF.

The chain recombines TRBV4-1 with TRBJ1-6; 10 nucleotides match TRBD1. Germline assignment: CDR1 MGHRA and CDR2 YSYEKL. The CDR3 sequence is 15 residues long. Germline trimming cut 4 bases from V and 7 bases from J; bases unmatched to any gene: 4. The CDR3 DNA sequence: TGCGCCAGCAGCCGAGAGGGACAGGGGAATTCACCCCTCCACTTT. Amino acids: CASSREGQGNSPLHF.

This clone has more than one count but fewer than ten. The gene calls are TRBV27 and TRBJ2-1, with TRBD2 matching 10 bases. The J segment lost 9 bases and the V segment lost 2 bases, leaving 4 bases of the junction unmatched. The CDR3 runs 14 residues. The germline CDR1 and CDR2 sequences are MNHEY and SMNVEV (reference sequence). In DNA, the CDR3 is TGTGCCAGCAGTTTAAGAGCGGGAGGGATTGAGCAGTTCTTC. It specifies CASSLRAGGIEQFF.

DNA of the CDR3: TGTGCCAGCAGCTTAGCAGGGGGCGAAGGCTACACCTTC. The encoded protein is CASSLAGGEGYTF. The rearrangement links TRBV7-2 to TRBJ1-2; 7 bases fit TRBD1. With 0 bases clipped from V and 8 bases from J, the junction kept 3 bases outside the gene matches. The CDR3 is 13 amino acids. The germline CDR1 and CDR2 sequences are SGHTA and FQGNSA.

The chain is built from TRBV7-9 and TRBJ2-1; 13 nucleotides agree with TRBD2. CDR1 SEHNR and CDR2 FQNEAQ come from the germline V gene (reference sequence). The CDR3 is made up of 15 amino acids. Losses at the gene ends were 10 bases for V and 7 bases for J; bases not matched to a gene: 10. The CDR3 region is CATHRTSGRGNEQFF. In DNA, the CDR3 is TGTGCCACGCATCGGACTAGCGGGAGAGGGAATGAGCAGTTCTTC. The complete variable domain, with remaining parts taken from reference TRBV7-9 and TRBJ2-1, reads DTGVSQNPRHKITKRGQNVTFRCDPISEHNRLYWYRQTLGQGPEFLTYFQNEAQLEKSRLLSDRFSAERPKGSFSTLEIQRTEQGDSAMYLCATHRTSGRGNEQFFGPGTRLTVL.

The V gene is TRBV6-5, the J gene TRBJ2-5; TRBD1 is a possible D gene (6 bases). This CDR3 has 15 residues. CDR1 MNHEY and CDR2 SVGAGI come from the germline V gene. V lost 2 bases and J lost 5, with 15 bases in between. CDR3 region: CASSYQTGFGETQYF. The CDR3 nucleotides are TGTGCCAGCAGTTACCAAACAGGGTTCGGGGAGACCCAGTACTTC.

This sequence joins TRBV9 and TRBJ1-5, with D maybe TRBD1 (6 bases). V was clipped by 4 bases and J by 0 bases, with 11 bases between them. Germline V gene data show CDR1 as SGDLS and CDR2 as YYNGEE. The length of the CDR3 is 15 residues. The DNA for the CDR3 is TGTGCCAGCAGCTATACAGGGTATAGCAATCAGCCCCAGCATTTT. This encodes CASSYTGYSNQPQHF.

V is TRBV7-9 and J is TRBJ1-1; no clear D. This CDR3 is built from 15 residues. CDR1 is SEHNR, CDR2 FQNEAQ, per germline (reference sequence). Trimming left V 2 bases short and J 2 bases short, with 12 bases between. The CDR3: CASSLWEGGNTEAFF. CDR3 DNA sequence: TGTGCCAGCAGCTTATGGGAGGGAGGTAACACTGAAGCTTTCTTT.

Points on this clone: Sequence at one end of the junction differs from germline and may be a read error. The rearrangement uses TRBV7-9 and TRBJ2-7, with TRBD2 matching over 11 bases. CDR3 length: 16 residues. Germline V lookup: CDR1 SEHNR, CDR2 FQNEAQ (reference sequence). CDR3: CSSSLLAGAAAYEQYF. The CDR3 DNA reads TGTTCCAGCAGCCTACTAGCGGGAGCCGCAGCCTACGAGCAGTACTTC.

The chain uses TRBV2 and TRBJ2-2; 9 nucleotides align to TRBD2. The junction had 13 bases not matched to a gene; V was cut back by 4 bases and J by 7 bases. The length of the CDR3 is 17 residues. Germline assignment: CDR1 SNHLY and CDR2 FYNNEI. The CDR3 reads CASSGKREVRNVGELFF. As DNA, the CDR3 is TGTGCCAGCAGTGGAAAGCGGGAGGTCCGTAACGTCGGGGAGCTGTTTTTT.

This chain joins TRBV10-1 and TRBJ1-1; tentative D call: TRBD1 (5 bases). Germline CDR1 and CDR2: WNHNN and SYGVQD (reference sequence). The V end was cut by 9 bases, the J end by 1 base, with 12 bases between. The CDR3 is 13 residues long. The CDR3 bases are TGCGCCAGTGCTCCCAGGGAGAACACTGAAGCTTTCTTT. This encodes CASAPRENTEAFF.

The chain uses TRBV29-1 and TRBJ1-1, with D unclear. The germline V gene has CDR1 SQVTM and CDR2 ANQGSEA. This CDR3 has 13 amino acids. V was clipped by 5 bases and J by 0 bases, with 10 bases between them. The DNA of the CDR3 is TGCAGCGTTCTGAGCCGGGTGAACACTGAAGCTTTCTTT. Translation gives CSVLSRVNTEAFF.

There are a few counts of this clone. J is TRBJ1-1 and V is TRBV10-3; D might be TRBD1 (6 bases). The CDR3 covers 18 residues. Germline CDR1 is ENHRY and CDR2 is SYGVKD. Between the trimmed V and J ends, which lost 0 bases and 0 bases, there was a span of 17 bases. In nucleotides, the CDR3 is TGTGCCATCAGTGAGTCGGGTGGGGGGGCCGGGATGAACACTGAAGCTTTCTTT. This translates into CAISESGGGAGMNTEAFF.

The chain employs TRBV19 and TRBJ2-7, with 11 bases fitting TRBD2. Germline V gene sequence: CDR1 LNHDA, CDR2 SQIVND (reference sequence). V trimming: 5 bases; J trimming: 4 bases; junction bases outside the gene matches: 7. The CDR3 spans 15 residues. The CDR3 nucleotides are TGTGCCAGTAGTCTGATACTAGCGGGAGATTACGAGCAGTACTTC. It codes for CASSLILAGDYEQYF.

The J gene is TRBJ1-4, the V gene TRBV7-8, with D hard to call. Germline values: CDR1 SGHVS, CDR2 FQNEAQ. Trimming shortened V by 4 bases and J by 0 bases, and 12 bases separated the two germline ends. This CDR3 is built from 16 residues. CDR3 in DNA: TGTGCCAGCAGCTCACCTTCCGGGACAACTAATGAAAAACTGTTTTTT. Residues: CASSSPSGTTNEKLFF.

This clone was counted a few times. A junction end diverges from the germline sequence, so it may reflect a read error. The chain has TRBV7-9 and TRBJ2-3, with D maybe TRBD2 (5 bases). CDR1 is SEHNR and CDR2 is FQNEAQ in the germline V gene (reference sequence). CDR3 length: 15 residues. The CDR3 region has the DNA TGTTCCAGCAGCCTCACGGAGGCTCGGACAGATACGCAGTATTTT. Protein: CSSSLTEARTDTQYF.

This chain joins TRBV7-6 and TRBJ2-7; D possibly corresponds to TRBD2 (6 bases). Trimming stripped 5 bases from V and 6 bases from J, with 14 bases between. This CDR3 spans 13 amino acids. The germline V gene encodes CDR1 SGHVS and CDR2 FNYEAQ. The DNA for the CDR3 is TGTGCCAGCAGCGCGGGACGGACGGGCGAGCAGTACTTC. Its protein product is CASSAGRTGEQYF.

The chain combines TRBV2 with TRBJ2-1; 10 bases are shared with TRBD2. Germline loops: CDR1 SNHLY, CDR2 FYNNEI. Trimming removed 7 bases from V and 9 bases from J; junction bases left unmatched: 12. The CDR3 length is 15 residues. The CDR3 nucleotides are TGTGCCAGCAAGGTCGATCTAGCGGGAGTCGTTGAGCAGTTCTTC. Translated: CASKVDLAGVVEQFF.

The chain has TRBV28 and TRBJ1-1, with a possible D match to TRBD1 (6 bases). Germline CDR1 MDHEN, CDR2 SYDVKM. CDR3 length: 13 amino acids. The ends were cut back, 5 bases at V and 11 bases at J, with 18 bases in the middle. The CDR3 loop reads CASSTNRVYRAFF. The DNA for the CDR3 is TGTGCCAGCAGTACGAACAGGGTCTATCGGGCTTTCTTT.

The CDR3 spells CASSDTPWLAGDTGELFF. CDR3 in DNA: TGTGCCAGCAGTGATACTCCTTGGCTAGCGGGAGATACCGGGGAGCTGTTTTTT. This sequence joins TRBV2 and TRBJ2-2, with 10 bases identical to TRBD2. CDR3 length equals 18 residues. Germline V gene sequence: CDR1 SNHLY, CDR2 FYNNEI. The J segment lost 5 bases and the V segment lost 3 bases, leaving 12 bases of the junction unmatched.

V usage is TRBV28 and J usage is TRBJ1-1; 10 positions match TRBD1. CDR1 and CDR2 from the germline V gene are MDHEN and SYDVKM. The CDR3 runs 16 residues. V shed 2 bases, J shed 4 bases, and the junction held 7 bases outside the gene matches. CDR3 amino acids: CASSLAGTGVSTEAFF. As DNA, the CDR3 is TGTGCCAGCAGTTTAGCGGGGACAGGGGTGTCCACTGAAGCTTTCTTT.

V usage is TRBV2 and J usage is TRBJ2-5; tentatively, D is TRBD2 (7 bases). The DNA end favors TRBJ2-7, so the J call may be wrong. CDR1 is SNHLY and CDR2 is FYNNEI in the germline V gene. The CDR3 runs to 14 residues. The CDR3 is CASKGRGHSYEQYF. CDR3 bases: TGTGCCAGCAAGGGGCGGGGGCACTCCTACGAGCAGTACTTC.

This sequence joins TRBV7-9 and TRBJ1-1; a weak D match, TRBD1 (6 bases). V lost 1 base to trimming and J lost 1 base, with 10 bases between them. Germline V lookup: CDR1 SEHNR, CDR2 FQNEAQ (reference sequence). The CDR3 covers 15 residues. CDR3 sequence reads: CASSLVGHTNTEAFF. The CDR3 coding sequence is TGTGCCAGCAGCTTAGTGGGACACACGAACACTGAAGCTTTCTTT.